This TCR beta chain was documented in a study of shared clonotypes between healthy human individuals. Points from the study as a whole: Estimated clonotype richness was generally higher in naive than memory subsets.

Donors, without exception, were Caucasian adults residing in Nashville, Tennessee. At deep level, the assay was performed. The method was immunoSEQ multiplex PCR; TCRdb's version includes in-frame clones alone and lacks a portion of them. The table lists about 2.5 million clones, about 90% of them singletons. This clone occurred once. Its antigen is still unknown. The specimen was naive CD4+ T cells from PBMCs. This sample's subset: CD45RA+ positively selected. The receptor was isolated from a man younger than 30 in good health. Some clones in this sample may be carry-over from other donors' samples.

The CDR3 sequence is CSVLYGTADSYNEQFF. In DNA form, the CDR3 reads TGCAGCGTCCTATACGGGACAGCCGACTCCTACAATGAGCAGTTCTTC. The chain has TRBV29-1 and TRBJ2-1, with 7 bases aligning to TRBD1. The CDR3 totals 16 residues. V lost 6 bases, J lost 0 bases, and 11 bases stayed unmatched. CDR1 and CDR2 (germline): SQVTM, ANQGSEA.